The rows below give T cell receptor beta chains drawn from one sample of a study of T cells in tuberculosis. Repertoires were generated with immunoSEQ multiplex PCR, while TCRdb's copy carries only in-frame clones and drops some. The sample carries some 41,000 clones, 90% to 95% recorded once. Specimen: PBMCs. The receptors originated from a donor between 10 and 35 years old with latent tuberculosis or without tuberculosis infection. Some clones in this sample may be carry-over from other donors' samples. CDR3s include the opening cysteine and the closing phenylalanine or tryptophan. D genes are given only for firm matches. For some rows the clone size is stated as once, few or many, or as a class when expanded; others skip it.

NA 17 TRBJ1-5 TRBD1 TRBV27 CASSRTFITGGRQPQHF TGTGCCAGCAGTCGAACTTTCATTACAGGGGGACGGCAGCCCCAGCATTTT
NA 15 TRBJ1-5 NA TRBV7-2 CASSFLGSGNQPQHF TGTGCCAGCAGCTTCCTAGGCAGCGGGAATCAGCCCCAGCATTTT
once 14 TRBJ1-1 NA TRBV27 CASSDDGVNTEAFF TGTGCCAGCAGCGACGACGGGGTGAACACTGAAGCTTTCTTT
NA 16 TRBJ2-3 TRBD2 TRBV28 CASSPGGGGRTDTQYF TGTGCCAGCAGTCCCGGCGGGGGGGGCCGCACAGATACGCAGTATTTT
NA 14 TRBJ1-1 NA TRBV6-5 CASTLIQGNSEAFF TGTGCCAGCACCCTAATACAGGGTAACAGTGAAGCTTTCTTT
NA 15 TRBJ2-5 TRBD2 TRBV7-2 CASSSTSGEGETQYF TGTGCCAGCAGCTCCACTAGCGGGGAGGGAGAGACCCAGTACTTC
once 15 TRBJ1-5 NA TRBV15 CATSRGRGTTQPQHF TGTGCCACCAGCAGAGGCAGGGGCACGACTCAGCCCCAGCATTTT
NA 15 TRBJ2-3 NA TRBV6-5 CASSGVEEMADTQYF TGTGCCAGCAGTGGTGTAGAAGAGATGGCAGATACGCAGTATTTT
NA 13 TRBJ1-1 NA TRBV30 CAWRQNMNTEAFF TGTGCCTGGAGACAGAACATGAACACTGAAGCTTTCTTT
NA 16 TRBJ2-7 TRBD2 TRBV5-1 CASSPGLAGGNYEQYF TGCGCCAGCAGCCCCGGACTAGCGGGGGGCAACTACGAGCAGTACTTC
NA 15 TRBJ2-1 NA TRBV6-4 CASSDSAGHLNEQFF TGTGCCAGCAGTGACTCGGCGGGGCATCTGAATGAGCAGTTCTTC
NA 17 TRBJ1-4 NA TRBV5-5 CASSPRGSHLQNEKLFF TGTGCCAGCAGCCCGCGAGGGTCACACCTCCAGAATGAAAAACTGTTTTTT
few 14 TRBJ1-2 TRBD1 TRBV7-2 CASSAGQGTGGYTF TGTGCCAGCAGCGCCGGACAGGGAACGGGTGGCTACACCTTC
NA 17 TRBJ2-5 TRBD2 TRBV5-8 CASSLAGLAGGQETQYF TGTGCCAGCAGCTTGGCCGGACTAGCGGGAGGCCAAGAGACCCAGTACTTC